This T cell receptor beta chain appears in the sequencing data of a study of blood T cell repertoires in COVID-19. Libraries were prepared by immunoSEQ multiplex PCR; TCRdb keeps only in-frame clonotypes and omits some of them. This sample has 150,000 or so clones, with 84% found just once. After removal of 0 bases from V and 4 bases from J, the junction contained 7 bases not matched to a gene. The CDR3 covers 18 residues. The germline V gene encodes CDR1 LGHNA and CDR2 YSLEER. The source material was peripheral blood. This receptor was obtained from a woman aged 45 to 65 with acute or convalescent COVID-19. The chain employs TRBV4-3 and TRBJ2-2, with 11 bases that match TRBD2. This CDR3 is CASSQESGTSGSTGELFF. In nucleotides, the CDR3 is TGCGCCAGCAGCCAAGAGTCTGGGACTAGCGGTTCCACCGGGGAGCTGTTTTTT.